This T cell receptor beta chain was captured by sequencing in a study of blood T cell repertoires in COVID-19. Whole-study context: The cDNA or gDNA used as material had been derived from T cells, B-cell-depleted T cells, or PBMCs.

Original methodology: Estimation of nucleated cell counts was performed using reference gene primer amplification. This table comes from immunoSEQ multiplex PCR, and its TCRdb copy is limited to in-frame clones, with some not included. D and trimming were read from the DNA, whereas the V and J calls and clone size are those reported in that table. The sample shows under 200,000 clones, about 85% of them seen only once. The ends were cut back, 6 bases at V and 4 bases at J, with 13 bases in the middle. The CDR3 has 13 residues. Germline CDR1 reads SGHRS; CDR2 reads YFSETQ. The origin of this receptor is a woman in her 50s who had recovered from COVID-19. Sequenced: PBMCs or T cells enriched from blood (not recorded which). This chain links TRBV5-1 with TRBJ1-2; weak D call: TRBD1 (5 bases). The CDR3 sequence is CASKGNGPYGYTF. The CDR3, as DNA: TGCGCCAGCAAGGGGAACGGTCCCTATGGCTACACCTTC.